Here is one T cell receptor (beta chain) with its context. What it binds is unknown. Investigators amplified TCR beta CDR3 regions from RNA transcripts. The authors performed first-round RT-PCR with HTBI primers and then a second-round multiplex PCR. TCRdb re-derived calls from the multiplex PCR reads in MiXCR, one entry per CDR3 protein. The table lists 740,000 or so distinct CDR3 sequences, about 44% of them singletons. CDR1 and CDR2 from the germline V gene are LNHNV and YYDKDF (reference sequence). J was trimmed by 4 bases and V by 3 bases; bases with no gene match: 10. This CDR3 spans 16 amino acids. This record belongs to a study of Graves' ophthalmopathy and Graves' hyperthyroidism. The study's findings and limits: In blood, most expanded thyroid clonotypes above 0.001 frequency were also detected. Prediction of ophthalmopathy progression reached roughly 70% sensitivity and approximately 74% specificity.

The receptor was isolated from an adult man with Graves' ophthalmopathy. The chain recombines TRBV15 with TRBJ1-2; 8 positions match TRBD1. The source material was peripheral blood. CDR3 in amino acids: CATSSDQDRGVYGYTF. As DNA, the CDR3 is TGTGCCACCAGCAGCGACCAAGACAGGGGCGTCTATGGCTACACCTTC.